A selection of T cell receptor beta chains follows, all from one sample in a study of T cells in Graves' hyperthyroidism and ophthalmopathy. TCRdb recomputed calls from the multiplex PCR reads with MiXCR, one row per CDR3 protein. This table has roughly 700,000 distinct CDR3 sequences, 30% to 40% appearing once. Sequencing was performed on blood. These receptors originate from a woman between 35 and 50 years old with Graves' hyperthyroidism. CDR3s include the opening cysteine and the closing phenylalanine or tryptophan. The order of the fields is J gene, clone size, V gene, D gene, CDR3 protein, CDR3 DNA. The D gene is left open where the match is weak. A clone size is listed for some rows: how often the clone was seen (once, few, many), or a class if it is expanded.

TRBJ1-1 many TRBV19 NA CASSIGYTEAFF TGTGCCAGTAGTATTGGGTACACTGAAGCTTTCTTT
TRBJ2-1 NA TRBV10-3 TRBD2 CASSELAGWGLPAQEQFF TGTGCCAGCAGTGAACTAGCGGGATGGGGTCTCCCCGCGCAGGAGCAGTTCTTC
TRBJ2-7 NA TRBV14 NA CASSQNGTTPSFYEQYF TGTGCCAGCAGCCAAAACGGGACAACCCCTTCCTTTTACGAGCAGTACTTC
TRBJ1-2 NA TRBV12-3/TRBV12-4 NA CASSLGGGGSYGYTF TGTGCCAGCAGTTTAGGGGGGGGAGGAAGCTATGGCTACACCTTC
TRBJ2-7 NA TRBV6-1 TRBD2 CASSLSSSGRPYEQYF TGTGCCAGCAGCCTTTCGTCCAGCGGGAGGCCCTACGAGCAGTACTTC
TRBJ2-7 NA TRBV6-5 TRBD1 CASNPGQGSHEQYF TGTGCCAGCAATCCGGGACAGGGGTCCCACGAGCAGTACTTC
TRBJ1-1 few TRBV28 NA CASSFELEEQNTEAFF TGTGCCAGCAGTTTCGAGTTGGAGGAGCAGAACACTGAAGCTTTCTTT
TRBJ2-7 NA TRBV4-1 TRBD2 CASSHRLAGTYEQYF TGCGCCAGCAGCCACAGACTAGCGGGAACCTACGAGCAGTACTTC
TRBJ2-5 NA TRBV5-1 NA CASSIQGTEETQYF TGCGCCAGCAGCATCCAGGGTACCGAGGAGACCCAGTACTTC
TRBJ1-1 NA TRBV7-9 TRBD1 CASSPFLLSGTAITEAFF TGTGCCAGCAGTCCATTCCTACTTTCCGGGACAGCTATCACTGAAGCTTTCTTT
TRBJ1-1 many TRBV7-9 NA CASSLAQGKVAFF TGTGCCAGCAGCTTAGCCCAGGGAAAGGTGGCTTTCTTT
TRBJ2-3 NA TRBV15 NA CATSRVASSTDTQYF TGTGCCACCAGCAGAGTGGCTAGCAGCACAGATACGCAGTATTTT
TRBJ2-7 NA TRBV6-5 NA CASSYSSVILGYEQYF TGTGCCAGCAGTTACTCGTCGGTCATCCTCGGGTACGAGCAGTACTTC
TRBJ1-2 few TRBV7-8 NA CASSSLIGHYGYTF TGTGCCAGCAGCTCATTAATTGGGCACTATGGCTACACCTTC
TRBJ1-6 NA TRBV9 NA CASRPPGLNSPLHF TGTGCCAGCCGACCACCGGGACTTAATTCACCCCTCCACTTT
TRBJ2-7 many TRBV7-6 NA CASSLAADSHGSYEQYF TGTGCCAGCAGCTTAGCTGCCGACAGTCACGGCTCCTACGAGCAGTACTTC
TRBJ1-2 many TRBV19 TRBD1 CASSNDRGTYYGYTF TGTGCCAGTAGTAATGACAGGGGAACCTACTATGGCTACACCTTC
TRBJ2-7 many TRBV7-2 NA CASSSTLSSYEQYF TGTGCCAGCAGCTCGACATTGAGCTCCTACGAGCAGTACTTC
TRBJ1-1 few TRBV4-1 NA CASSQVGDLRTEAFF TGCGCCAGCAGCCAAGTGGGGGATTTGAGAACTGAAGCTTTCTTT
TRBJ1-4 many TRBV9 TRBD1 CASSEKGGTTNEKLFF TGTGCCAGCAGCGAAAAAGGGGGCACAACTAATGAAAAACTGTTTTTT
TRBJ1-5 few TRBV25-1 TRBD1 CASSLGTGGRQPQHF TGTGCCAGCAGCCTCGGGACAGGGGGCCGACAGCCCCAGCATTTT
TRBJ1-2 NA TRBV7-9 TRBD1 CASSEGQGWRYTF TGTGCCAGCAGTGAGGGACAGGGTTGGCGCTACACCTTC
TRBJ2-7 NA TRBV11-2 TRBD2 CASSWEGSLYEQYF TGTGCCAGCAGTTGGGAGGGGAGCCTCTACGAGCAGTACTTC
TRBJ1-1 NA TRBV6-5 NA CASSETARTEAFF TGTGCCAGCAGTGAAACAGCACGGACTGAAGCTTTCTTT
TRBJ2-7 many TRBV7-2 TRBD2 CASSGLAGAYEQYF TGTGCCAGCAGCGGACTAGCGGGAGCCTACGAGCAGTACTTC
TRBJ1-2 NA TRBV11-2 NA CASSPVNLRRGNYGYTF TGTGCCAGCAGCCCCGTAAACCTCCGCAGGGGCAACTATGGCTACACCTTC
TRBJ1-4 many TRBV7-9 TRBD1 CASSPGGQATNEKLFF TGTGCCAGCAGCCCCGGCGGACAGGCAACTAATGAAAAACTGTTTTTT
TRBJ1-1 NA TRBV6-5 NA CASSFGALMNTEAFF TGTGCCAGCAGTTTTGGAGCTCTGATGAACACTGAAGCTTTCTTT
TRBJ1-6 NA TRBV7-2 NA CASSNNRLGRSINSPLHF TGTGCCAGCAGCAACAACCGCCTTGGGAGGAGCATTAATTCACCCCTCCACTTT
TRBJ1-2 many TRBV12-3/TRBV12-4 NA CASSAGTEGYGYTF TGTGCCAGCAGCGCCGGGACTGAGGGCTATGGCTACACCTTC
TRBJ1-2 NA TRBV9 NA CASSHRGDGYTF TGTGCCAGCAGCCATCGAGGGGATGGCTACACCTTC
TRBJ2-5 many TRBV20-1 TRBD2 CSAREEGRLAGETQYF TGCAGTGCTAGAGAAGAAGGGAGACTAGCGGGAGAGACCCAGTACTTC
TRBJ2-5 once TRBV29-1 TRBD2 CSVEDPATGGETQYF TGCAGCGTTGAAGATCCGGCAACGGGAGGGGAGACCCAGTACTTC